This T cell receptor beta chain is from a study of OX40 agonist ivuxolimab in advanced cancers. Study-wide background: Every 2 weeks, patients received ivuxolimab intravenously, dosed at 0.01 to 10 mg/kg. Subjects had a mean age of about 65 years, with a range of roughly 20 to 80; just over 80% were male.

Some clones are missing from TCRdb's copy, which holds only in-frame ones; the method was immunoSEQ multiplex PCR. This table holds some 51,000 clones, around 85% found once. The CDR3 extends over 13 amino acids. Looked up from germline, CDR1 is SGHNT and CDR2 is YYREEE (reference sequence). V lost 2 bases to trimming and J lost 4 bases, with 9 bases between them. If patients had autoimmune disease history or systemic immunosuppression, they were excluded. The sequencing used CD4+ or CD8+ T cells sorted from blood, collected in a trial of the OX40 agonist ivuxolimab. V gene TRBV5-4 combines with J gene TRBJ1-2; D remains unclear. The TCR was taken from an adult with an advanced solid tumor such as melanoma, head and neck, liver or kidney cancer. As DNA, the CDR3 is TGTGCCAGCAGCTTAGAAAGGGTCTATGGCTACACCTTC. Translated, it gives CASSLERVYGYTF.